These 26 T cell receptor beta chains were all obtained from the same sample, sequenced in a study of T cell repertoires in cytomegalovirus infection. One entry per CDR3 protein, called by TCRdb with MiXCR from the reads. This table has some 160,000 distinct CDR3 sequences, roughly 15% appearing once. The sequenced sample consisted of CD8+ T cells from PBMCs. The source of these receptors is a human donor in good health (CMV status not recorded). Some clones in this sample may be carry-over from other donors' samples.

The V call is TRBV14, the J call TRBJ2-3, with a tentative D call TRBD2 (6 bases). V was shortened by 1 base and J by 4 bases, with 15 bases between the two germline ends. CDR1 SGHDN and CDR2 FVKESK come from the germline V gene. The CDR3 totals 16 residues. Written as DNA, the CDR3 is TGTGCCAGCAGCCAAGTTACACCGTCGGGGGCAGATACGCAGTATTTT. Its translation is CASSQVTPSGADTQYF.

CDR3 nucleotide sequence: TGTGCCAGTGCCTCATGGCCTGAAGCTTTCTTT. Protein: CASASWPEAFF. The chain carries TRBV19 and TRBJ1-1; D uncertain. This CDR3 contains 11 residues. The V and J ends lost 8 bases and 6 bases respectively, with 10 bases between them. Germline values: CDR1 LNHDA, CDR2 SQIVND (reference sequence).

This sequence joins TRBV23-1 and TRBJ2-1, with D perhaps matching TRBD1 or TRBD2 (5 bases each). TRBV23-1 is an open reading frame whose function is uncertain. Trimming shortened V by 0 bases and J by 2 bases, and 14 bases separated the two germline ends. This CDR3 contains 17 residues. The CDR3: CASSQSRGPLTYNEQFF. CDR3 sequence (DNA): TGCGCCAGCAGTCAATCACGGGGACCATTAACCTACAATGAGCAGTTCTTC.

This clonotype was counted between two and nine times. CDR3 DNA sequence: TGTGCCAGCAGCTCCGGGGAGGGGAGGGTTTACGAGCAGTACTTC. Translating it yields CASSSGEGRVYEQYF. The J gene is TRBJ2-7, the V gene TRBV7-8; 7 nucleotides line up with TRBD2. The germline V gene has CDR1 SGHVS and CDR2 FQNEAQ. CDR3 length equals 15 residues. The V and J ends lost 4 bases and 4 bases, in that order; junction bases with no gene match: 10.

CDR3 DNA: TGTGCCAGCAGTTACTCGGCCCCTCCTGACAGGAGGACAGATACGCAGTATTTT. As protein: CASSYSAPPDRRTDTQYF. The J gene is TRBJ2-3, the V gene TRBV6-5; D is possibly TRBD1 (6 bases). Trimming stripped 0 bases from V and 3 bases from J, with 19 bases between. The CDR3 has 18 residues. The germline gives CDR1 MNHEY, CDR2 SVGAGI.

The chain employs TRBV7-2 and TRBJ1-2; the D gene is possibly TRBD1 (6 bases). The CDR3 extends over 13 amino acids. The V gene lost 2 bases and the J gene lost 8 bases, with 12 bases spanning the gap. The V gene's germline CDR1 is SGHTA and CDR2 FQGNSA. The CDR3 DNA reads TGTGCCAGCAGCTTATACGGGGGGCACGGCTACACCTTC. Protein product: CASSLYGGHGYTF. Variable domain in full (rest from reference TRBV7-2 and TRBJ1-2): GAGVSQSPSNKVTEKGKDVELRCDPISGHTALYWYRQSLGQGLEFLIYFQGNSAPDKSGLPSDRFSAERTGGSVSTLTIQRTQQEDSAVYLCASSLYGGHGYTFGSGTRLTVV.

The table lists this clonotype with a few counts. The chain couples TRBV2 to TRBJ2-1, with TRBD2 identical over 8 bases. The germline CDR1 and CDR2 sequences are SNHLY and FYNNEI. Trimming at V came to 2 bases and at J to 3 bases, leaving 6 bases not matched to a gene. The CDR3 runs to 16 residues. This chain's CDR3 is CASSERREGLYNEQFF. DNA of the CDR3: TGTGCCAGCAGTGAAAGACGGGAGGGCCTCTACAATGAGCAGTTCTTC.

In its sample, this clonotype was seen a few times. V usage is TRBV11-2 and J usage is TRBJ2-7, with TRBD1 identical over 9 bases. In germline, CDR1 is SGHAT, CDR2 FQNNGV. V lost 2 bases, J lost 6 bases, and 8 bases stayed unmatched. The CDR3 has 15 amino acids. CDR3 DNA: TGTGCCAGCAGCTTACAGAGTGGGACAGGGAGCGAGCAGTACTTC. Encoded protein: CASSLQSGTGSEQYF.

This clonotype was detected only a few times. A much bigger clone sits one base away, suggesting this may be a read error. The chain uses TRBV7-2 and TRBJ2-7; a possible D gene is TRBD1 (5 bases). V was clipped by 1 base and J by 3 bases, with 16 bases between them. CDR1 and CDR2 (germline): SGHTA, FQGNSA. The CDR3 has 16 amino acids. The CDR3 nucleotides are TGTGCCAGCAGCTTAGTGTCAGGTAGGGGTGACTACGAGCAGTACTTC. It encodes CASSLVSGRGDYEQYF.

The J gene is TRBJ1-2, the V gene TRBV12-3 or TRBV12-4, with D unclear. The ends were cut back, 6 bases at V and 0 bases at J, with 14 bases in the middle. There are 15 residues in the CDR3. CDR3 sequence: CASRPSGPANYGYTF. DNA of the CDR3: TGTGCCAGCAGACCCTCAGGACCAGCTAACTATGGCTACACCTTC.

V usage is TRBV12-3 or TRBV12-4 and J usage is TRBJ1-1; 8 nucleotides line up with TRBD1. Trimming removed 2 bases from V and 1 base from J; junction bases left unmatched: 0. This CDR3 spans 14 amino acids. The CDR3 loop is CASSLQGANTEAFF. The CDR3 bases are TGTGCCAGCAGTTTACAGGGGGCGAACACTGAAGCTTTCTTT.

The chain links TRBV6-2 or TRBV6-3 to TRBJ2-7; 10 bases match TRBD2. CDR3 length: 16 residues. In germline, CDR1 is MNHEY, CDR2 SVGEGT. With V trimmed by 2 bases and J by 0 bases, 4 bases remained unmatched. CDR3 sequence reads: CASSYEASGSSYEQYF. The CDR3 nucleotides read TGTGCCAGCAGTTACGAGGCTAGCGGGAGCTCCTACGAGCAGTACTTC.

This rearrangement joins TRBV20-1 to TRBJ2-7; 11 bases map to TRBD2. The length of the CDR3 is 15 residues. V dropped 3 bases and J dropped 4; count of bases not matched to a gene: 8. From germline, CDR1 is DFQATT and CDR2 SNEGSKA (reference sequence). CDR3 in DNA: TGCAGTGCTAGGCAATTTAGCGGGGGGGCGTACGAGCAGTACTTC. Translating gives CSARQFSGGAYEQYF.

This clonotype was counted between two and nine times. The gene calls are TRBV7-8 and TRBJ2-1; 9 nucleotides line up with TRBD1. The germline gives CDR1 SGHVS, CDR2 FQNEAQ. V was pared by 8 bases and J by 5 bases, with 4 bases of the junction left unmatched. This CDR3 is built from 13 residues. CDR3 DNA sequence: TGTGCCAGCCGACGGACAGGGGACAATGAGCAGTTCTTC. Its translation: CASRRTGDNEQFF.

The CDR3 is CSVEIRQEGTEAFF. In DNA, the CDR3 is TGCAGCGTTGAAATCAGACAGGAGGGCACTGAAGCTTTCTTT. The V call is TRBV29-1, the J call TRBJ1-1; D may be TRBD1 (6 bases). The CDR3 covers 14 residues. V lost 2 bases, J lost 4 bases, and 14 bases lay in between. Germline V gene lookup returns CDR1 SQVTM and CDR2 ANQGSEA.

This clonotype has just a few counts. V and J are TRBV7-2 and TRBJ2-5, with D perhaps TRBD2 (5 bases). V was shortened by 1 base and J by 3 bases, with 15 bases between the two germline ends. The CDR3 is 16 amino acids. CDR1 and CDR2 from the germline V gene are SGHTA and FQGNSA. Here the CDR3 DNA reads TGTGCCAGCAGCTTAGAACGGGGAGAATTTAAAGAGACCCAGTACTTC. Its protein is CASSLERGEFKETQYF.

This clonotype was seen more than once but under ten times. One end of the junction fails to match germline, which may point to a read error. The J gene is TRBJ2-3, the V gene TRBV4-2, with D possibly being TRBD2 (6 bases). This CDR3 has 19 amino acids. CDR1 and CDR2 from the germline V gene are LGHNA and YNFKEQ. The CDR3 DNA sequence: TGTGCTAGCAGCCAAGATTGGAGGGAAAGTGGAAGGAGCACAGATACGCAGTATTTT. It codes for CASSQDWRESGRSTDTQYF.

This clonotype was recorded once. The chain couples TRBV7-9 to TRBJ2-2; D unclear. The CDR3 has 15 amino acids. Germline loops: CDR1 SEHNR, CDR2 FQNEAQ (reference sequence). V dropped 5 bases and J dropped 7 bases, with 17 bases sitting between them. The CDR3 bases are TGTGCCAGCAGCGCCACGAAGGGATACGGCGGGGAGCTGTTTTTT. Translation gives CASSATKGYGGELFF.

The V call is TRBV6-2 or TRBV6-3, the J call TRBJ2-1; TRBD2 agrees at 10 bases. Germline V gene data show CDR1 as MNHEY and CDR2 as SVGEGT. This CDR3 has 16 amino acids. Losses at the gene ends were 2 bases for V and 3 bases for J; bases not matched to a gene: 4. The CDR3 region has the DNA TGTGCCAGCAGTTACCAGCGGGAGGGCCTCTACAATGAGCAGTTCTTC. As protein: CASSYQREGLYNEQFF.

This clonotype has more than one count but fewer than ten. The chain uses TRBV29-1 and TRBJ2-1; the match to TRBD1 covers 9 bases. V lost 7 bases to trimming and J lost 7 bases; unmatched junction nucleotides: 2. From germline, CDR1 is SQVTM and CDR2 ANQGSEA. The CDR3 has 11 amino acids. CDR3 in DNA: TGCAGCGCTGACAGGGGGAATGAGCAGTTCTTC. It translates to CSADRGNEQFF.

The J gene is TRBJ2-7, the V gene TRBV28; D not certain. There are 11 residues in the CDR3. The germline CDR1 and CDR2 sequences are MDHEN and SYDVKM. With 5 bases removed from V and 10 bases from J, the gap between germline ends came to 12 bases. CDR3 sequence: CASSPQRYQYF. Written as DNA, the CDR3 is TGTGCCAGCAGTCCCCAAAGATATCAGTACTTC.

This clonotype has only a few counts. V gene TRBV20-1 combines with J gene TRBJ2-1; 13 bases are shared with TRBD2. The junction had 15 bases not matched to a gene; V was cut back by 4 bases and J by 6 bases. This CDR3 has 18 amino acids. Looked up from germline, CDR1 is DFQATT and CDR2 is SNEGSKA (reference sequence). The CDR3: CSAKGTSGTLGGGNEQFF. As DNA, the CDR3 is TGCAGTGCTAAAGGGACTAGCGGGACTCTAGGAGGAGGCAATGAGCAGTTCTTC.

The J gene is TRBJ2-3, the V gene TRBV7-9; unclear D gene. The V gene's germline CDR1 is SEHNR and CDR2 FQNEAQ (reference sequence). V was pared by 1 base and J by 5 bases, with 7 bases between. This CDR3 contains 13 residues. The CDR3 DNA sequence: TGTGCCAGCAGCTTAGTAGTTGGAGATACGCAGTATTTT. Translation: CASSLVVGDTQYF.

Only a few counts were recorded for this clonotype. The chain uses TRBV28 and TRBJ1-1; 8 nucleotides agree with TRBD1. This CDR3 comprises 14 residues. J was trimmed by 1 base and V by 6 bases; bases with no gene match: 4. Germline V gene sequence: CDR1 MDHEN, CDR2 SYDVKM. Here the CDR3 reads CASRTGTGNTEAFF. The DNA for the CDR3 is TGTGCCAGCAGGACCGGGACAGGGAACACTGAAGCTTTCTTT. The whole variable domain, filled in from reference TRBV28 and TRBJ1-1, reads DVKVTQSSRYLVKRTGEKVFLECVQDMDHENMFWYRQDPGLGLRLIYFSYDVKMKEKGDIPEGYSVSREKKERFSLILESASTNQTSMYLCASRTGTGNTEAFFGQGTRLTVV.

J is TRBJ2-1 and V is TRBV27; 8 bases are shared with TRBD1. The V segment lost 5 bases and the J segment 7 bases; nucleotides outside the gene matches: 13. The CDR3 sequence is 16 residues long. Germline V CDR1 and CDR2: MNHEY, SMNVEV (reference sequence). The CDR3 is CASSTLRTGFKNEQFF. CDR3 nucleotides: TGTGCCAGCAGTACACTTAGGACAGGGTTTAAGAATGAGCAGTTCTTC.

This rearrangement joins TRBV28 to TRBJ1-6; TRBD1 might be the D (5 bases). CDR1 MDHEN and CDR2 SYDVKM come from the germline V gene. V shed 1 base and J shed 10 bases, with 11 bases lying between them. This CDR3 has 14 amino acids. The CDR3, as DNA: TGTGCCAGCAGTTTATTGGGGGAGGTCTCACCCCTCCACTTT. It is translated as CASSLLGEVSPLHF.